These T cell receptor beta chains were read from a single sample in a study of T cell repertoires in cytomegalovirus infection. Each CDR3 protein is one row after TCRdb ran MiXCR on the reads. This sample yields around 740,000 distinct CDR3 sequences, of which 35% to 45% are seen a single time; 2.8% belongs to the top ten. Sequenced sample: PBMCs. The receptors were gathered from a human donor in good health (CMV status not recorded). Some clones in this sample may be carry-over from other donors' samples. The CDR3 runs from the conserved cysteine through the conserved F or W. The D gene is left open where the match is weak. Size is stated for part of the rows, as once, few or many counts, or as a class when the clone is expanded.

J | size | V | D | DNA | CDR3
TRBJ2-7 | few | TRBV15 | . | TGTGCCACCAGCAGAGCCGGCGCGCGCTCCTACGAGCAGTACTTC | CATSRAGARSYEQYF
TRBJ2-7 | . | TRBV20-1 | . | TGCAGTGCTAGGGGAGGGGGTAGCTCCTACGAGCAGTACTTC | CSARGGGSSYEQYF
TRBJ1-5 | . | TRBV3-1 | TRBD1 | TGTGCCAGCAGCCCGGGGACAGTCGGCAATCAGCCCCAGCATTTT | CASSPGTVGNQPQHF
TRBJ2-7 | few | TRBV4-1 | . | TGCGCCAGCAGCCAAGTTTTCTCCGTCGCCTACGAGCAGTACTTC | CASSQVFSVAYEQYF
TRBJ2-3 | . | TRBV6-1 | . | TGTGCCAGCAGTGAAGTAGGGCCCGGGGGAGATACGCAGTATTTT | CASSEVGPGGDTQYF
TRBJ1-3 | . | TRBV12-3/TRBV12-4 | TRBD1 | TGTGCCAGCAGTCACGGACAGGGCCCCTCTGGAAACACCATATATTTT | CASSHGQGPSGNTIYF
TRBJ2-5 | many | TRBV7-2 | . | TGTGCCAGCAGCTTAGTGGCGGGAAAGCTCCAAGAGACCCAGTACTTC | CASSLVAGKLQETQYF
TRBJ1-1 | . | TRBV5-3 | TRBD1 | TGTGCCAGCAGCTTGCCCCGACAGGGTGCCCACGCCTTT | CASSLPRQGAHAF
TRBJ1-6 | few | TRBV28 | . | TGTGCCAGCAGTTCTCCAGGGCAGGCCTATAATTCACCCCTCCACTTT | CASSSPGQAYNSPLHF
TRBJ1-5 | . | TRBV10-3 | . | TGTGCCATCAGTCGAGAGGTGGGAGCCCAGCCCCAGCATTTT | CAISREVGAQPQHF
TRBJ1-1 | . | TRBV6-2/TRBV6-3 | TRBD1 | TGTGCCAGCAGTTACGACTGGCTGCCCGGGACAGGGGCATCCGGGAGCACTGAAGCTTTCTTT | CASSYDWLPGTGASGSTEAFF
TRBJ1-1 | many | TRBV7-2 | . | TGTGCCAGCAGCCCTCGTACTGCTTTGAACACTGAAGCTTTCTTT | CASSPRTALNTEAFF
TRBJ1-3 | many | TRBV7-9 | . | TGTGCCAGCAGCTTAGCGGCAGCTAGCTCTGGAAACACCATATATTTT | CASSLAAASSGNTIYF
TRBJ1-2 | . | TRBV10-3 | . | TGTGCCATCAGTGCCACCGGGGGGGAACACTATGGCTACACCTTC | CAISATGGEHYGYTF
TRBJ2-5 | . | TRBV5-6 | TRBD1 | TGTGCCAGCAGCAACCGGGACAGTAAAGAGACCCAGTACTTC | CASSNRDSKETQYF
TRBJ1-6 | many | TRBV4-2 | TRBD1 | TGTGCCAGCAGCGGGGACAGGGCCGGATCACCCCTCCACTTT | CASSGDRAGSPLHF
TRBJ2-6 | . | TRBV27 | TRBD1 | TGTGCCAGCAGTTTATCTCCAGGGGGTTTCTCTGGGGCCAACGTCCTGACTTTC | CASSLSPGGFSGANVLTF
TRBJ2-7 | . | TRBV19 | . | TGTGCCAGTAGTGCAATGATTTCCTACGAGCAGTACTTC | CASSAMISYEQYF
TRBJ2-1 | few | TRBV3-1 | . | TGTGCCAGCAGCCAAGAGCAGCGGAGTTACGGTGGTGAGCAGTTCTTC | CASSQEQRSYGGEQFF
TRBJ1-1 | . | TRBV15 | TRBD1 | TGTGCCACCAGCAGACCCGACAGGGGGCTGAACACTGAAGCTTTCTTT | CATSRPDRGLNTEAFF
TRBJ1-2 | . | TRBV28 | . | TGTGCCAGCAGTCACAGTCTAAACTATGGCTACACCTTC | CASSHSLNYGYTF
TRBJ2-3 | . | TRBV29-1 | . | TGCAGCGTCAGTCCGGGACAAAAAGTGGTCACAGATACGCAGTATTTT | CSVSPGQKVVTDTQYF
TRBJ2-6 | few | TRBV12-3/TRBV12-4 | TRBD1 | TGTGCCAGCAGTTTGGGACAGGGATTCACTGGGGCCAACGTCCTGACTTTC | CASSLGQGFTGANVLTF
TRBJ2-1 | . | TRBV9 | TRBD1 | TGTGCCAGCAGCCCAGAGACAGGGGGCGCGCGGAATGAGCAGTTCTTC | CASSPETGGARNEQFF
TRBJ1-1 | few | TRBV7-6 | . | TGTGCCAGCAGCCCGTGGACGGGCTTGAACACTGAAGCTTTCTTT | CASSPWTGLNTEAFF
TRBJ2-6 | . | TRBV27 | . | TGTGCCAGCAGGGACAAGACTTGGTCTGGGGCCAACGTCCTGACTTTC | CASRDKTWSGANVLTF
TRBJ1-1 | few | TRBV6-1 | . | TGTGCCAGCCAACAGGGTCCTGAAGCTTTCTTT | CASQQGPEAFF
TRBJ1-2 | . | TRBV10-3 | TRBD1 | TGTGCCATCAGTGAGCCCGGGACAGGGAGAAACTATGGCTACACCTTC | CAISEPGTGRNYGYTF
TRBJ1-5 | once | TRBV19 | . | TGTGCCAGTAGTATCCCCGGGGTTCTTCAGGGAGTCTCCAGCAATCAGCCCCAGCATTTT | CASSIPGVLQGVSSNQPQHF
TRBJ2-1 | few | TRBV14 | . | TGTGCCAGCAGCCAAGTCCATGAGCAGTTCTTC | CASSQVHEQFF
TRBJ2-5 | few | TRBV7-9 | . | TGTGCCAGCAGCCCTCCACTCGACAGTCCCTTAGAGACCCAGTACTTC | CASSPPLDSPLETQYF
TRBJ2-7 | . | TRBV7-8 | . | TGTGCCAGCAGCTTGAGCCCAGGGGCCTCCTACGAGCAGTACTTC | CASSLSPGASYEQYF
TRBJ2-7 | . | TRBV6-5 | . | TGTGCCAGCAGTTACTCCAGGTCGGGGAACTACGAGCAGTACTTC | CASSYSRSGNYEQYF
TRBJ2-7 | many | TRBV20-1 | . | TGCAGTGGTAGGGGGGGACCCTACGAGCAGTACTTC | CSGRGGPYEQYF
TRBJ2-5 | . | TRBV10-3 | TRBD1 | TGTGCCATCAGTAATAAGGGGGGACAGGGGGCCGAGACCCAGTACTTC | CAISNKGGQGAETQYF
TRBJ1-5 | many | TRBV12-3/TRBV12-4 | . | TGTGCCAGCAGTTTAGTAACTCAGCCCCAGCATTTT | CASSLVTQPQHF
TRBJ2-4 | . | TRBV5-5 | TRBD1 | TGTGCCAGCAGCTTCCCAAAAAGCCGGGACAGGGTGACCAAAAACATTCAGTACTTC | CASSFPKSRDRVTKNIQYF
TRBJ2-1 | . | TRBV12-3/TRBV12-4 | . | TGTGCCAGCAGTCCCGACGGGACCCCAAGAGGGAATGAGCAGTTCTTC | CASSPDGTPRGNEQFF
TRBJ2-5 | . | TRBV24-1 | TRBD1 | TGTGCCACCAGTGACCTACAGGGGAGAGAGACCCAGTACTTC | CATSDLQGRETQYF
TRBJ1-1 | . | TRBV7-9 | TRBD1 | TGTGCCAGCAGCAAACAACCCGGGACAGCTGAAGCTTTCTTT | CASSKQPGTAEAFF
TRBJ1-1 | . | TRBV7-9 | . | TGTGCCAGCAGCTTAGAAGAAGAAGCTTTCTTT | CASSLEEEAFF
TRBJ1-3 | . | TRBV4-1 | TRBD1 | TGCGCCAGCAGCCCGGCGACAGGGGGCTTCTACACCATATATTTT | CASSPATGGFYTIYF
TRBJ2-7 | few | TRBV20-1 | TRBD2 | TGCAGTGCTAGAGAGGTCGGCGGGAGGGACGAGCAGTACTTC | CSAREVGGRDEQYF
TRBJ2-3 | few | TRBV18 | . | TGTGCCAGCTCACCACGGGGGGTCGTAACAGATACGCAGTATTTT | CASSPRGVVTDTQYF
TRBJ1-2 | once | TRBV19 | . | TGTGCCAGTAGTATTAATGGGCATGGCTACACCTTC | CASSINGHGYTF
TRBJ2-2 | many | TRBV7-6 | . | TGTGCCAGCAGCTTAGCAATAATTACAAGAACCGGGGAGCTGTTTTTT | CASSLAIITRTGELFF
TRBJ1-4 | many | TRBV19 | . | TGTGCCAGTAATCGCCTGGGAGCTAATGAAAAACTGTTTTTT | CASNRLGANEKLFF
TRBJ2-1 | . | TRBV20-1 | . | TGCAGTGCTAGAGGAGGGAGGAATGAGCAGTTCTTC | CSARGGRNEQFF
TRBJ1-2 | once | TRBV2 | TRBD1 | TGTGCCAGCAGAGCCGGACAGGCCACAAAAAATTATGGCTACACCTTC | CASRAGQATKNYGYTF
TRBJ2-3 | . | TRBV7-9 | TRBD2 | TGTGCCAGCGCTGGCCTAGCGGGGGGCACAGATACGCAGTATTTT | CASAGLAGGTDTQYF
TRBJ2-2 | . | TRBV6-2/TRBV6-3 | TRBD1 | TGTGCCAGCAGTTTTAGCCGGGACAGGGGGCCCACCGGGGAGCTGTTTTTT | CASSFSRDRGPTGELFF
TRBJ2-1 | few | TRBV7-8 | TRBD2 | TGTGCCAGCAGCATGGGGACTAGCGGGTACAATGAGCAGTTCTTC | CASSMGTSGYNEQFF
TRBJ2-7 | . | TRBV7-8 | TRBD2 | TGTGCCAGCACGGAGCGGGAGGCCACTTACCCCACCTACGAGCAGTACTTC | CASTEREATYPTYEQYF
TRBJ2-3 | . | TRBV4-1 | TRBD1 | TGCGCCAGCAGCCAAGGAGGGGGCCAGGGGCAGGATACGCAGTATTTT | CASSQGGGQGQDTQYF
TRBJ1-6 | . | TRBV28 | . | TGTGCCAGCAGTGAGGCGGATTCACCCCTCCACTTT | CASSEADSPLHF
TRBJ1-5 | . | TRBV7-9 | . | TGTGCCAGCAGCTTTGGGTCGGGGGGGAAAGGCAGTCAGCCCCAGCATTTT | CASSFGSGGKGSQPQHF
TRBJ1-5 | . | TRBV4-2 | TRBD1 | TGTGCCAGCAGCCAGGGCAGGGGGCTAGTTCAGCCCCAGCATTTT | CASSQGRGLVQPQHF
TRBJ1-1 | few | TRBV19 | . | TGTGCCAGTAGTATGATCGAGTATGAAGCTTTCTTT | CASSMIEYEAFF
TRBJ1-1 | . | TRBV27 | . | TGTGCCAGCAGTTTCATGGATGAAGCTTTCTTT | CASSFMDEAFF
TRBJ1-1 | . | TRBV19 | . | TGTGCCAGTAGTCACTTTCGGACGGGTGAAGCTTTATTT | CASSHFRTGEALF